A single sample is the source of the 22 T cell receptor beta chains below, sequenced in a study of T cell responses to AZD1222 COVID-19 vaccine. TCRdb's table, derived via immunoSEQ multiplex PCR, lists solely in-frame clones and lacks some. This table holds roughly 150,000 clones, about 90% found once. Sample: peripheral blood, taken on day 0 of AZD1222 vaccination. Receptor source: an adult in good health.

V and J are TRBV28 and TRBJ2-7; either TRBD1 or TRBD2 may supply D (7 bases each). This CDR3 contains 14 residues. V lost 2 bases and J 3 bases, leaving 11 bases between the germline ends. Germline assignment: CDR1 MDHEN and CDR2 SYDVKM. CDR3 nucleotides: TGTGCCAGCAGTTTAGCGGGGGACAGCTACGAGCAGTACTTC. The encoded protein is CASSLAGDSYEQYF.

The chain links TRBV5-1 to TRBJ1-2, with 10 nucleotides matching TRBD1. The trim removed 0 bases at V and 7 bases at J, leaving 3 bases unmatched. The CDR3 has 14 amino acids. The germline gives CDR1 SGHRS, CDR2 YFSETQ. The chain's CDR3 is CASSLGDRGAGYTF. CDR3 DNA: TGCGCCAGCAGCTTGGGGGACAGGGGAGCTGGCTACACCTTC. Full variable domain (remainder filled in from reference TRBV5-1 and TRBJ1-2): KAGVTQTPRYLIKTRGQQVTLSCSPISGHRSVSWYQQTPGQGLQFLFEYFSETQRNKGNFPGRFSGRQFSNSRSEMNVSTLELGDSALYLCASSLGDRGAGYTFGSGTRLTVV.

V usage is TRBV29-1 and J usage is TRBJ1-1; D unclear. Germline V gene data show CDR1 as SQVTM and CDR2 as ANQGSEA. The CDR3 consists of 12 residues. The V end was cut by 4 bases, the J end by 1 base, with 7 bases between. The CDR3 coding sequence is TGCAGCGTTGGCGGCGGGAACACTGAAGCTTTCTTT. Translating it yields CSVGGGNTEAFF.

A single count supports this clone. The chain recombines TRBV5-1 with TRBJ2-7; perhaps D is TRBD1 or TRBD2 (5 bases each). The germline CDR1 and CDR2 sequences are SGHRS and YFSETQ. This CDR3 spans 15 amino acids. Trimming took 4 bases from V and 2 from J, leaving 16 bases between them. CDR3 bases: TGCGCCAGCAGCCCCGGTCCGGGGCTCACCTACGAGCAGTACTTC. Protein product: CASSPGPGLTYEQYF.

The rearrangement uses TRBV4-1 and TRBJ1-2, with D possibly being TRBD1 (5 bases). This CDR3 is 15 amino acids long. Trimming took off 1 base at V and 8 bases at J, with 17 bases between the two ends. Per the germline V gene, CDR1 is MGHRA and CDR2 is YSYEKL. This CDR3 reads CASSQVYNRGSGYTF. The CDR3 region has the DNA TGCGCCAGCAGCCAAGTATATAATCGGGGGAGCGGCTACACCTTC.

V usage is TRBV6-1 and J usage is TRBJ1-5, with 10 bases lining up with TRBD1. The J segment lost 6 bases and the V segment lost 0 bases, leaving 2 bases of the junction unmatched. CDR1 is MNHNS and CDR2 is SASEGT in the germline V gene. The CDR3 runs to 15 residues. The CDR3 region has the DNA TGTGCCAGCAGTGAAGCGGGACAGGGGAGTCAGCCCCAGCATTTT. Its translation is CASSEAGQGSQPQHF.

The chain uses TRBV7-3 and TRBJ2-2; the D call may be TRBD1 or TRBD2 (6 bases each). The germline CDR1 and CDR2 sequences are SGHTA and FQGTGA. This CDR3 region has 18 residues. With 5 bases removed from V and 7 bases from J, the gap between germline ends came to 26 bases. CDR3 bases: TGTGCCAGCAGCCCACAAGGGGGACTCCTACACAGTGGCGGGGAGCTGTTTTTT. Residues: CASSPQGGLLHSGGELFF. The full variable domain, completed using reference TRBV7-3 and TRBJ2-2, is GAGVSQTPSNKVTEKGKYVELRCDPISGHTALYWYRQSLGQGPEFLIYFQGTGAADDSGLPNDRFFAVRPEGSVSTLKIQRTERGDSAVYLCASSPQGGLLHSGGELFFGEGSRLTVL.

The genes are TRBV4-2 and TRBJ1-3; TRBD1 might be the D (5 bases). The CDR3 has 14 amino acids. Germline CDR1 reads LGHNA; CDR2 reads YNFKEQ. The V end lost 3 bases, the J end lost 4 bases, and 10 bases lay between the germline ends. The CDR3 nucleotides are TGTGCCAGCAGCCAGGGGACGGTCGGAAACACCATATATTTT. Encoded protein: CASSQGTVGNTIYF.

The rearrangement links TRBV19 to TRBJ2-1; 9 bases map to TRBD1. CDR3 length: 16 residues. V dropped 7 bases and J dropped 1; count of bases not matched to a gene: 8. Germline CDR1 reads LNHDA; CDR2 reads SQIVND (reference sequence). The CDR3 DNA is TGTGCCAGTATTCCTGACAGGGGGAGTTCCTACAATGAGCAGTTCTTC. It codes for CASIPDRGSSYNEQFF.

In regard to this clone: Distinct nucleotide sequences in the sample also encode this CDR3. The chain links TRBV6-2 or TRBV6-3 to TRBJ1-1; D gene uncertain. CDR1 is MNHEY, CDR2 SVGEGT, per germline. The V end was cut by 2 bases, the J end by 1 base, with 5 bases between. This CDR3 comprises 13 residues. The CDR3 DNA reads as TGTGCCAGCAGTTACGTCGAGAACACTGAAGCTTTCTTT. This encodes CASSYVENTEAFF.

The rearrangement joins TRBV3-1 (or the pseudogene TRBV3-2) to TRBJ2-3; 8 positions match TRBD2. The length of the CDR3 is 15 residues. CDR1 and CDR2 (germline): LGHDT, YNNKEL (reference sequence). V was pared by 0 bases and J by 6 bases, with 5 bases of the junction left unmatched. CDR3 DNA: TGTGCCAGCAGCCAAGAACTAGCGGCCCCGGATACGCAGTATTTT. This encodes CASSQELAAPDTQYF.

The gene calls are TRBV7-2 and TRBJ2-7; no definite D call. The ends were cut back, 1 base at V and 3 bases at J, with 7 bases in the middle. Germline CDR1 is SGHTA and CDR2 is FQGNSA. The CDR3 totals 13 residues. CDR3 sequence reads: CASSLGRVYEQYF. CDR3 bases: TGTGCCAGCAGCTTAGGAAGGGTCTACGAGCAGTACTTC.

The chain employs TRBV6-6 and TRBJ1-2, with a tentative D call TRBD1 (5 bases). Germline lookup yields CDR1 MNHNY and CDR2 SVGAGI (reference sequence). Trimming pared 4 bases from V and 0 bases from J, leaving 12 bases between. The CDR3 runs to 15 residues. CDR3 in amino acids: CASSLGDPANYGYTF. The CDR3 bases are TGTGCCAGCAGTTTGGGGGACCCAGCTAACTATGGCTACACCTTC.

CDR3 in amino acids: CASSVDGGLAGEGEQFF. CDR3 coding DNA: TGTGCCAGCAGCGTAGATGGGGGACTAGCGGGAGAAGGTGAGCAGTTCTTC. The chain has TRBV9 and TRBJ2-1; 14 nucleotides line up with TRBD2. This CDR3 comprises 17 residues. From germline, CDR1 is SGDLS and CDR2 YYNGEE. The J segment lost 9 bases and the V segment lost 0 bases, leaving 8 bases of the junction unmatched.

This clone came up once. The V call is TRBV28, the J call TRBJ1-5; 9 nucleotides line up with TRBD1. Germline CDR1 reads MDHEN; CDR2 reads SYDVKM. Unmatched junction bases numbered 4, after V lost 6 bases and J lost 4 bases. CDR3 length: 14 amino acids. The CDR3, as DNA: TGTGCCAGCAGCCCAGGACAGGGGAATCAGCCCCAGCATTTT. Its protein product is CASSPGQGNQPQHF.

The V gene is TRBV9, the J gene TRBJ2-7; D is perhaps TRBD1 (5 bases). Germline CDR1 SGDLS, CDR2 YYNGEE. Trimming removed 2 bases at V and 4 bases at J, with 10 bases between. This CDR3 is 13 amino acids long. The CDR3 region has the DNA TGTGCCAGCAGCGTGAAAGGGGATTACGAGCAGTACTTC. Amino acids: CASSVKGDYEQYF.

The rearrangement links TRBV27 to TRBJ1-2, with 7 bases identical to TRBD1. CDR1 is MNHEY, CDR2 SMNVEV, per germline (reference sequence). Trimming took 5 bases from V and 6 from J; bases not matched to a gene: 6. The CDR3 is 13 amino acids. CDR3 residues: CASSLTGLDGYTF. CDR3 DNA: TGTGCCAGCAGTCTGACAGGGTTGGATGGCTACACCTTC.

The CDR3 sequence is CASSPTPQGSNEKLFF. CDR3 coding DNA: TGCGCCAGCAGCCCCACCCCACAGGGGAGTAATGAAAAACTGTTTTTT. The chain combines TRBV5-1 with TRBJ1-4, with 7 bases that match TRBD1. The ends lost 4 bases at V and 4 bases at J; junction bases unmatched: 10. CDR3 length equals 16 residues. Looked up from germline, CDR1 is SGHRS and CDR2 is YFSETQ.

This chain joins TRBV4-1 and TRBJ2-1; TRBD2 matches at 10 bases. Per germline, CDR1 MGHRA and CDR2 YSYEKL. V was pared by 2 bases and J by 4 bases, with 5 bases of the junction left unmatched. The length of the CDR3 is 16 residues. CDR3 residues: CASSQTTSGDYNEQFF. CDR3 coding DNA: TGCGCCAGCAGCCAAACAACTAGCGGGGATTACAATGAGCAGTTCTTC.

This clone has a handful of counts. This chain links TRBV28 with TRBJ1-6; a weak D match, TRBD1 (6 bases). Germline CDR1 is MDHEN and CDR2 is SYDVKM. The length of the CDR3 is 11 residues. Written as DNA, the CDR3 is TGTACACAGGGTAATAATTCACCCCTCCACTTT. Amino acid sequence: CTQGNNSPLHF.

The chain carries TRBV4-3 and TRBJ2-1, with D uncertain. Germline lookup yields CDR1 LGHNA and CDR2 YSLEER. The CDR3 sequence is 15 residues long. The ends were cut back, 4 bases at V and 2 bases at J, with 12 bases in the middle. The CDR3 DNA sequence: TGCGCCAGCAGCCTCGACCCGCAGCCCTACAATGAGCAGTTCTTC. Residues: CASSLDPQPYNEQFF.

The chain joins TRBV5-1 to TRBJ2-5, with unresolved D. Trimming took off 0 bases at V and 3 bases at J, with 12 bases between the two ends. Germline CDR1 is SGHRS and CDR2 is YFSETQ. The CDR3 runs to 15 residues. CDR3 residues: CASSLAPGSEETQYF. The CDR3 coding sequence is TGCGCCAGCAGCTTGGCCCCGGGTTCCGAAGAGACCCAGTACTTC.